This section outlines one T cell receptor (beta chain) sequence together with its context. No cognate antigen has been identified for it. The cohort comprised more than 550 healthy bone marrow donors. At the time of sampling, every cohort member was nominally healthy, though immune exposures that went unrecorded were likely present. The donor tested CMV seronegative, placing the donor among the 350 or so seronegative members of the cohort. Each donor provided a peripheral blood sample, and peripheral blood mononuclear cells were used for TCR beta sequencing. Genomic DNA extraction from the blood cell samples was performed with the Qiagen DNeasy Blood Extraction Kit. V is pared back by 5 bases and J by 8 bases, with 15 bases lying between the germline termini. The CDR3 covers 14 residues, taking in both the cysteine and the phenylalanine. The DNA shown is the 42-base CDR3, in frame from base 1. Based on the germline V gene, the CDR1 and CDR2 sequences are MNHEY and SVGAGI.

This sample stems from a study of cytomegalovirus exposure and HLA in healthy donors (dated by TCRdb to about 2017). In the study overall: An earlier analysis of several hundred of the donors reported more than 250 Gb of sequence data and 100 million to 130 million unique TCR beta sequences from around 200 million T cells. An early release that covered about 640 HLA-typed donors contained about 300 gigabases of sequencing data and tens of millions of unique TCR sequences. The genetic ancestry cluster associated with self-reported Caucasian donors included approximately 85% of the 398 genotyped donors. The aim of the study was to test whether cataloging public T cell receptors could identify signatures of past pathogen exposure. Using immunosequencing, the study profiled T cell repertoires from around 680 subjects and related those repertoires to cytomegalovirus serostatus. Along with the approximately 600-subject first cohort, a separate validation cohort of around 110 different subjects was used. To predict cytomegalovirus infection status, the study combined high-throughput TCR immunosequencing, statistical association of individual TCRs with disease status, and machine learning. A later analysis re-examined previously published TCR beta repertoires from hundreds of donors and added high-resolution HLA genotyping to investigate patterns of TCR occurrence. In the later analysis, no new phenotypic data were used to find candidate immune exposures; instead, reliance was placed on TCR beta sequences and their occurrence across donors. In an earlier analysis of 587 of the donors, high-throughput TCR beta sequencing was used to judge whether each TCR beta V gene segment behaved as functional or pseudogenic. Donor age, sex, ethnicity and CMV serostatus were compiled together with the repertoire data. In a later genetic analysis, genome-wide SNP genotypes for 398 of the 666 donors were used, and that subset was treated as a discovery cohort. All discovery cohort repertoires had been generated on a single sequencing platform. HLA typing covered class I and class II loci at four-digit resolution. The number of typed donors differed by locus: about 620-640 for A, B, C, DRB1 and DQB1; 500 to 550 for DQA1; 600 to 610 for DPA1; and 450 to 480 for DPB1. Roughly 5 DR-DQ haplotypes were handled as single units for association and clustering, since linkage in the cohort was strong. Among roughly 400 genotyped donors of the cohort, an average of around 250,000 unique TCR beta nucleotide sequences was sequenced per donor, of which about 19% were non-productive. What the authors observed across the whole study: Because counts were too low, roughly 17 rarely observed V segments, including chromosome 9 orphons, were left out of the earlier analysis of 500 to 650 of the donors. A further reported finding was that TCR beta sequences accurately predicted the HLA-A and HLA-B alleles for most subjects in the first cohort. Correlated functional status among segregating V segments might reflect linkage disequilibrium, but an unknown experimental factor could not be ruled out. Most TCR sequences were observed very rarely across donors, whereas some public TCRs were present in many individuals. The classifier was reported to diagnose cytomegalovirus status with high specificity and sensitivity in both the original cohort and the validation cohort. In a later genetic analysis, a missense DCLRE1C variant was associated with V-gene and J-gene trimming of TCR beta chains, and the association was replicated in an independent cohort. In a later analysis, HLA-associated TCR beta chains showed more clonal expansion and lower generation probabilities than non-associated chains that were equally common. Compared with the roughly 670-donor mean, donors in an Asian-associated ancestry cluster had fewer N-insertions in productive TCRs, according to a later genetic analysis. Three of the identified cytomegalovirus-associated TCR beta chains were confirmed in vitro to be specific for cytomegalovirus antigens. The only immune exposure information available for the cohort was CMV serostatus. The 87-base-pair reads could not distinguish some IMGT-functional V segments, including TRBV6-2 and TRBV6-3, so those segments were excluded. Strong co-occurrence of HLA alleles, especially DR and DQ, made assigning TCR associations to individual alleles difficult. According to a later analysis, most CMV-associated TCR beta chains appeared to be HLA-restricted, and the HLA associations seemed to be driven largely by CMV exposure. At a false discovery rate of 0.05, a later analysis linked 15,000 to 20,000 TCR beta sequences to specific HLA alleles. In an earlier analysis of fewer than 750 of the donors, most TCR beta V segments were observed in productive rearrangements about 90% or about 30% of the time, broadly matching IMGT annotations. Because HLA typing was unavailable for some donors at each locus, only the typed subset was used in association tests. A group of highly shared sequence variants was considered likely to be a technical artifact of the sequencing pipeline. The presence/absence analyses assumed that sequencing depth was roughly uniform across donors, and that assumption may not be true. A later analysis found that TCR association rates varied across HLA loci, with DRB1 alleles showing the most associated TCRs and HLA-C alleles the fewest. This cohort had only TCR beta chains sequenced, and the lack of alpha or paired-chain data limited which features could be detected. According to a later analysis, parvovirus B19, influenza, CMV and Epstein-Barr virus appeared linked to several top co-occurrence clusters. According to the authors, the approach could potentially be generalized to other disease states and immunological phenotypes. In the study, around 160 TCR beta chains were listed as associated with cytomegalovirus.

Libraries were made using the immunoSEQ multiplex PCR assay. A mixture of 60 forward primers for TCR Vbeta segments and 13 reverse primers for TCR Jbeta segments was used in the multiplex PCR. The CDR3 region of rearranged TCR beta genes was amplified from genomic DNA with a multiplex PCR assay. On the Illumina HiSeq System, the amplified TCR beta libraries were sequenced as 87-base-pair reads. For the original study's pipeline: A later analysis tallied about 77 million unique TCR beta chains across the approximately 670 repertoires, and some 12 million of those chains were shared by two or more donors. Raw reads were error-corrected and collapsed into unique sequences by a nearest-neighbor algorithm in which closely related sequences were merged to remove PCR and sequencing errors. V, D and J gene segments were assigned by aligning CDR3 sequences to IMGT reference sequences. For a sequence to be retained, at least a six-nucleotide match to both a V gene segment and a J gene segment was required. A rearrangement counted as productive if the CDR3 had no stop codons and remained in frame with V and J, and every other rearrangement counted as non-productive. Following IMGT convention, CDR3 was defined as the stretch from the second conserved V-encoded cysteine up to the conserved J-encoded phenylalanine. The earlier analysis of 587 of the donors excluded sequences that lacked an unambiguous match to a single V gene segment. In an earlier analysis of 500 to 750 of the donors, V segments were called functional above 56.7% productive rearrangements and were called segregating when the between-donor standard deviation exceeded 5%. A statistical classification framework was built for diagnosing cytomegalovirus status from the catalog of TCR beta chain sequences. A later analysis assigned V and J genes by comparing TCR nucleotide sequences with IMGT/GENE-DB human TR gene sequences. A later analysis assigned CDR3 sequences and most-parsimonious VDJ recombination scenarios with the TCRdist pipeline. In a later analysis, each TCR beta chain was defined by its CDR3 amino acid sequence together with its V-gene family, and reads lacking a unique V-gene family were excluded. To address suspected cross-contamination and a sequencing artifact, a later analysis removed under 600 highly shared, low-generation-probability nucleotide sequences. In a later analysis, a clonal expansion index for each public chain was calculated from normalized within-repertoire ranks of inferred template counts. In a later analysis, generation probabilities were computed with a VDJ recombination model fitted to out-of-frame rearrangements, and the resulting probabilities were checked against IGoR. Hypergeometric tests were used in a later analysis to score TCR-TCR, TCR-HLA and TCR-CMV co-occurrence, with a repertoire-size bias correction applied to the TCR pairs. False discovery rates were estimated in a later analysis by permuting HLA or CMV assignments 20 times. In a later analysis, co-occurring TCRs were grouped with DBSCAN, and TCRdist sequence similarity was added when clustering was performed within HLA-allele-positive subsets. For co-occurrence clustering, repertoires with fewer than 30,000 or more than 120,000 public chains were excluded, along with five repertoires with anomalous nucleotide sharing. Here the immuneACCESS table is served through TCRdb, limited to in-frame sequences with V and J called. Missing clones are a known gap in these copies; in checked studies unresolved V genes cover under half, and the rest lacks a known reason. From that table come the V and J calls and clone size; the DNA was used to work out D and trimming. Per the sample table, the count is approximately 120,000 clones. The ten largest make up under 3.5% of the sample.

The rearranged chain carries TRBV6-5 and TRBJ1-4; no D gene call is confident. This sequence was found in a man in his thirties or forties in good health and CMV-seronegative. The sequencing input was PBMCs. The DNA sequence reads TGTGCCAGCAGTACCCGAGAGGGAGACGAAAAACTGTTTTTT. Its protein is CASSTREGDEKLFF.